Given below is one T cell receptor beta chain in context. What it binds is unknown. This CDR3 contains 13 residues. Germline V CDR1 and CDR2: ENHRY, SYGVKD. Losses at the gene ends were 4 bases for V and 3 bases for J; bases not matched to a gene: 3. This entry belongs to a study of shared clonotypes between healthy human individuals. Some clones are missing from TCRdb's copy, which holds only in-frame ones; the method was immunoSEQ multiplex PCR. The table lists roughly 2.1 million clones, approximately 94% of them singletons, with over 1.5% in the top ten. Naive CD8 populations comprised CD45RO-negative cells positively selected for CCR7, excluding terminally differentiated effector memory CD45RA+ cells. Caucasian adults living in Nashville, Tennessee, provided all samples. Study conclusions and caveats: Donor scarcity curtailed the genetic and exposure-history diversity represented herein.

The gene calls are TRBV10-3 and TRBJ2-7; TRBD2 aligns across 7 bases. The sequenced sample was naive CD8+ T cells from PBMCs. The sequence was collected from a young man in good health. Some clones in this sample may be carry-over from other donors' samples. The DNA of the CDR3 is TGTGCCATCAGTGGCCGGGACTACTACGAGCAGTACTTC. Its protein is CAISGRDYYEQYF.